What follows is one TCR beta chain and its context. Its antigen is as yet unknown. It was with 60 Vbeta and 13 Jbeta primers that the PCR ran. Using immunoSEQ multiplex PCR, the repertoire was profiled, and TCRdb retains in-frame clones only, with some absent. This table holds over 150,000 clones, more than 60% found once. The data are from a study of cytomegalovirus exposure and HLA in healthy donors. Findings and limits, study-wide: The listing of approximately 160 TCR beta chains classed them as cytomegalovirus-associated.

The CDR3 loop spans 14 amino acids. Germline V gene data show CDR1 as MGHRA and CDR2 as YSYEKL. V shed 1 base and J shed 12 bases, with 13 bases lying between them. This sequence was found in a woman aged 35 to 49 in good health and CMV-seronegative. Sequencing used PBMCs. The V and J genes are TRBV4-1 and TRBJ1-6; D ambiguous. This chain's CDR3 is CASSQVAGLEPLHF. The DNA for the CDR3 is TGCGCCAGCAGCCAAGTCGCAGGTTTGGAACCCCTCCACTTT.